The 10 T cell receptor beta chains below come from one sample, sequenced in a study of cytomegalovirus exposure and HLA in healthy donors. Use of 60 Vbeta and 13 Jbeta primers characterized the PCR. Some clones are missing from TCRdb's copy, which holds only in-frame ones; the method was immunoSEQ multiplex PCR. This table has 150,000 to 200,000 clones, roughly 80% appearing once. The sample comprised PBMCs. Every receptor here comes from a woman between 50 and 59 years old in good health and CMV-seropositive.

On this clone: Other DNA variants within this sample encode the same CDR3. The chain's CDR3 is CASSQDWWTSVANTEAFF. The CDR3 DNA sequence: TGCGCCAGCAGCCAAGATTGGTGGACATCCGTAGCGAACACTGAAGCTTTCTTT. The gene calls are TRBV4-1 and TRBJ1-1; a weak D match, TRBD1 (5 bases). The germline V and J ends were trimmed by 0 bases and 1 base, with 18 bases remaining between them. CDR1 MGHRA and CDR2 YSYEKL come from the germline V gene. This CDR3 has 18 amino acids.

The V and J genes are TRBV30 and TRBJ2-1; 9 nucleotides align to TRBD2. In germline, CDR1 is GTSNPN, CDR2 SVGIG (reference sequence). The ends lost 4 bases at V and 7 bases at J; junction bases unmatched: 11. The CDR3 length is 15 residues. CDR3 in amino acids: CAWNGLAGKRNEQFF. CDR3 nucleotide sequence: TGTGCCTGGAATGGGCTAGCGGGGAAACGAAATGAGCAGTTCTTC.

This clone is labeled medium-sized. A read error may produce the germline difference seen at one junction end. V is TRBV19 and J is TRBJ1-1, with TRBD1 as a possible D gene (5 bases). CDR1 and CDR2 from the germline V gene are LNHDA and SQIVND (reference sequence). The CDR3 sequence is 12 residues long. CDR3 amino acids: CASGMGGTEAFF. CDR3 bases: TGTGCCAGTGGTATGGGGGGCACTGAAGCTTTCTTT.

About this clone itself: In the same sample, other DNA sequences code for this CDR3. The genes are TRBV19 and TRBJ2-6, with D perhaps matching TRBD1 (6 bases). This CDR3 comprises 15 residues. From germline, CDR1 is LNHDA and CDR2 SQIVND (reference sequence). Between the trimmed V and J ends, which lost 5 bases and 2 bases, there was a span of 10 bases. This CDR3 reads CASSPRGPGANVLTF. The CDR3 nucleotides read TGTGCCAGTAGTCCCAGGGGACCTGGGGCCAACGTCCTGACTTTC.

A few counts support this clone. V gene TRBV29-1 combines with J gene TRBJ1-1, with TRBD1 as a possible D gene (6 bases). Germline V gene lookup returns CDR1 SQVTM and CDR2 ANQGSEA. The CDR3 is made up of 13 amino acids. V was clipped by 6 bases and J by 2 bases, with 13 bases between them. For the CDR3, the DNA is TGCAGCGTGGGGGACATGGCTAACACTGAAGCTTTCTTT. Translation gives CSVGDMANTEAFF.

The rearrangement uses TRBV5-4 and TRBJ1-6; D is possibly TRBD1 (6 bases). Looked up from germline, CDR1 is SGHNT and CDR2 is YYREEE (reference sequence). The CDR3 length is 14 residues. The V end lost 1 base, the J end lost 10 bases, and 12 bases lay between the germline ends. This CDR3 reads CASSLRQAQSPLHF. CDR3 DNA sequence: TGTGCCAGCAGCTTGAGACAGGCCCAATCACCCCTCCACTTT.

The rearrangement uses TRBV27 and TRBJ2-5; D not certain. Germline lookup yields CDR1 MNHEY and CDR2 SMNVEV (reference sequence). V shed 3 bases and J shed 5 bases, with 10 bases lying between them. This CDR3 has 13 residues. CDR3 region: CASSLGDWETQYF. CDR3 nucleotides: TGTGCCAGCAGTTTGGGTGACTGGGAGACCCAGTACTTC.

This clone was seen a single time. The rearrangement joins TRBV5-6 to TRBJ1-4; D unresolved. The CDR3 spans 15 residues. Trimming removed 4 bases at V and 0 bases at J, with 10 bases between. The germline gives CDR1 SGHDT, CDR2 YYEEEE. The CDR3 DNA is TGTGCCAGCAGCGCCTTGGGCCCAACTAATGAAAAACTGTTTTTT. Its translation is CASSALGPTNEKLFF. The full variable domain, in which reference TRBV5-6 and TRBJ1-4 provide the parts outside the CDR3, is DAGVTQSPTHLIKTRGQQVTLRCSPKSGHDTVSWYQQALGQGPQFIFQYYEEEERQRGNFPDRFSGHQFPNYSSELNVNALLLGDSALYLCASSALGPTNEKLFFGSGTQLSVL.

The rearrangement links TRBV5-6 to TRBJ2-1, with a weak D call TRBD2 (6 bases). The CDR3 has 14 amino acids. The germline V gene encodes CDR1 SGHDT and CDR2 YYEEEE. The V end was cut by 4 bases, the J end by 4 bases, with 12 bases between. The CDR3: CASSHAGGYNEQFF. The CDR3 region has the DNA TGTGCCAGCAGCCACGCTGGGGGGTACAATGAGCAGTTCTTC.

This rearrangement joins TRBV13 to TRBJ2-7; D possibly corresponds to TRBD1 (6 bases). This CDR3 spans 15 amino acids. V was pared by 10 bases and J by 6 bases, with 25 bases between. CDR1 and CDR2 from the germline V gene are PRHDT and FYEKMQ (reference sequence). Here the CDR3 reads CATRKVTGTPFEQYF. The CDR3 DNA reads TGTGCCACCCGGAAGGTCACAGGGACCCCATTCGAGCAGTACTTC. Complete variable domain (other parts from reference TRBV13 and TRBJ2-7): AAGVIQSPRHLIKEKRETATLKCYPIPRHDTVYWYQQGPGQDPQFLISFYEKMQSDKGSIPDRFSAQQFSDYHSELNMSSLELGDSALYFCATRKVTGTPFEQYFGPGTRLTVT.